This is a list of T cell receptor beta chains from one sample in a study of pediatric ulcerative colitis. Assay used: immunoSEQ multiplex PCR; TCRdb lists only in-frame clones, some missing. The sample has more than 50,000 clones, 75% to 85% seen once. Sequenced input: blood. The receptors were gathered from a boy aged 5-17 years with moderate ulcerative colitis. CDR3s include the opening cysteine and the closing phenylalanine or tryptophan. The order of the fields is V gene, D gene, clone size, J gene, CDR3 protein, CDR3 DNA. D genes are given only for firm matches. Size values are once, few and many counts, or a class for expanded clones, and some rows have none.

>TRBV19|.|.|TRBJ1-2
CASGNLGGYTF
TGTGCCAGTGGGAACTTAGGGGGCTACACCTTC
>TRBV27|TRBD1|.|TRBJ2-7
CASSLAGGGYEQYF
TGTGCCAGCAGTTTAGCAGGGGGCGGCTACGAGCAGTACTTC
>TRBV27|.|.|TRBJ2-2
CASSLSITWLDGTGELFF
TGTGCCAGCAGTTTATCGATAACGTGGCTAGACGGCACCGGGGAGCTGTTTTTT
>TRBV29-1|.|.|TRBJ2-6
CSVPTPGANVLTF
TGCAGCGTTCCCACACCGGGGGCCAACGTCCTGACTTTC
>TRBV11-2|.|.|TRBJ2-5
CASSLDLAAKTQYF
TGTGCCAGCAGCTTAGATCTGGCAGCTAAGACCCAGTACTTC
>TRBV4-2|.|.|TRBJ1-6
CASSQETRVDRVPLHF
TGTGCCAGCAGCCAAGAAACAAGGGTGGACAGAGTTCCGCTCCACTTT
>TRBV15|.|once|TRBJ2-3
CATSRDWGDTDTQYF
TGTGCCACCAGCAGGGACTGGGGGGACACAGATACGCAGTATTTT
>TRBV4-1|TRBD1|.|TRBJ1-2
CASSHNSRDSDGYTF
TGCGCCAGCAGCCATAATTCCCGGGACAGTGATGGCTACACCTTC
>TRBV11-2|TRBD2|.|TRBJ2-7
CASSSSGEPSYEQYF
TGTGCCAGCAGTTCTAGCGGGGAGCCCTCCTACGAGCAGTACTTC
>TRBV9|.|few|TRBJ2-2
CASSARRAPGTGELFF
TGTGCCAGCAGCGCGCGCCGAGCCCCGGGGACCGGGGAGCTGTTTTTT
>TRBV25-1|TRBD1|once|TRBJ1-1
CASSPLNRGRTEAFF
TGTGCCAGCAGCCCACTGAACAGGGGGAGGACTGAAGCTTTCTTT
>TRBV5-1|.|.|TRBJ2-1
CASSPVGYNEQFF
TGCGCCAGCAGCCCGGTAGGGTACAATGAGCAGTTCTTC
>TRBV9|.|.|TRBJ1-3
CASSVSGSGNTIYF
TGTGCCAGCAGCGTCTCAGGGTCTGGAAACACCATATATTTT
>TRBV5-1|TRBD1|.|TRBJ1-4
CASSLQGVSEKLFF
TGCGCCAGCAGCTTACAGGGGGTCTCTGAAAAACTGTTTTTT
>TRBV19|.|.|TRBJ1-5
CASSSGLLENQPQHF
TGTGCCAGTAGTTCCGGGTTATTAGAGAATCAGCCCCAGCATTTT
>TRBV15|TRBD1|.|TRBJ1-3
CATSSGTGSGNTIYF
TGTGCCACCAGCAGCGGGACAGGGTCGGGAAACACCATATATTTT
>TRBV29-1|TRBD1|.|TRBJ2-7
CSVKTGTVYEQYF
TGCAGCGTTAAAACCGGGACAGTCTACGAGCAGTACTTC
>TRBV6-5|TRBD1|.|TRBJ1-4
CASSYSDRGLEKLFF
TGTGCCAGCAGTTACTCTGACAGGGGGCTTGAAAAACTGTTTTTT
>TRBV7-3|TRBD1|.|TRBJ2-3
CASSLSYPGQGVTQYF
TGTGCCAGCAGCTTGAGTTACCCGGGGCAGGGGGTTACGCAGTATTTT
>TRBV11-2|.|.|TRBJ2-1
CASSFIGGVEQFF
TGTGCCAGCAGCTTTATCGGAGGCGTTGAGCAGTTCTTC
>TRBV29-1|.|.|TRBJ2-5
CSRGTGETQYF
TGCAGCAGGGGGACGGGGGAGACCCAGTACTTC
>TRBV9|TRBD2|.|TRBJ2-7
CASSVADLAVSYEQYF
TGTGCCAGCAGCGTAGCTGACCTAGCGGTCTCCTACGAGCAGTACTTC
>TRBV9|.|.|TRBJ1-1
CASSSRQHVGEAFF
TGTGCCAGCAGCTCCCGGCAGCATGTCGGTGAAGCTTTCTTT
>TRBV29-1|TRBD2|.|TRBJ2-1
CSVDAGGGNEQFF
TGCAGCGTTGACGCGGGGGGGGGCAATGAGCAGTTCTTC
>TRBV10-3|.|few|TRBJ1-2
CAISQGGVGYGYTF
TGTGCCATCAGCCAAGGAGGGGTTGGCTATGGCTACACCTTC
>TRBV5-1|.|.|TRBJ2-1
CASSFTGIRGSNEQFF
TGCGCCAGCAGCTTCACAGGGATCCGGGGATCCAATGAGCAGTTCTTC
>TRBV4-2|TRBD2|few|TRBJ2-7
CASSHPGVGAGGPGEQYF
TGTGCCAGCAGCCACCCCGGAGTCGGAGCGGGGGGGCCTGGCGAGCAGTACTTC
>TRBV30|TRBD1|.|TRBJ2-5
CAWMGDSQETQYF
TGTGCCTGGATGGGGGACAGCCAAGAGACCCAGTACTTC
>TRBV5-1|.|.|TRBJ1-2
CASSLEGTLGGYTF
TGCGCCAGCAGCTTGGAGGGGACGTTGGGCGGCTACACCTTC
>TRBV9|.|.|TRBJ2-1
CASSPSGALVHNEQFF
TGTGCCAGCAGCCCAAGTGGGGCACTAGTTCACAATGAGCAGTTCTTC
>TRBV30|.|once|TRBJ1-6
CAGRTDSLNSPLHF
TGTGCCGGGAGAACGGACAGCCTCAATTCACCCCTCCACTTT
>TRBV15|.|few|TRBJ1-2
CATSRTSNYGYTF
TGTGCCACCAGCAGAACCAGCAACTATGGCTACACCTTC
>TRBV7-7|.|once|TRBJ2-5
CASSYDRQETQYF
TGTGCCAGCAGCTACGACCGTCAAGAGACCCAGTACTTC
>TRBV11-3|.|.|TRBJ2-5
CASSSFRSGETQYF
TGTGCCAGCAGCTCATTCCGGTCGGGGGAGACCCAGTACTTC
>TRBV9|.|.|TRBJ1-1
CASSFIRQAATEAFF
TGTGCCAGCAGCTTTATTAGACAGGCGGCCACTGAAGCTTTCTTT
>TRBV25-1|TRBD1|.|TRBJ2-3
CASSFSPGTGGVPDTQYF
TGTGCCAGCAGTTTCAGCCCCGGGACAGGGGGCGTTCCAGATACGCAGTATTTT
>TRBV12-5|.|.|TRBJ1-5
CASGREGLSNQPQHF
TGTGCTAGTGGTCGCGAGGGACTTAGCAATCAGCCCCAGCATTTT
>TRBV5-1|.|.|TRBJ2-7
CASSLEGSMLSDEQYF
TGCGCCAGCAGCTTGGAAGGAAGTATGCTTAGCGACGAGCAGTACTTC
>TRBV5-8|.|.|TRBJ2-7
CASSFGEVYEQYF
TGTGCCAGCAGCTTCGGAGAGGTCTACGAGCAGTACTTC
>TRBV27|.|.|TRBJ2-2
CASSLISNTGELFF
TGTGCCAGCAGTTTAATCAGTAACACCGGGGAGCTGTTTTTT
>TRBV4-2|.|.|TRBJ2-1
CASSQDRTRDEQFF
TGTGCCAGCAGCCAAGACCGGACTCGGGATGAGCAGTTCTTC
>TRBV15|TRBD1|.|TRBJ1-2
CATSRDFGQGDGYTF
TGTGCCACCAGCAGAGATTTCGGACAGGGGGATGGCTACACCTTC
>TRBV5-6|.|.|TRBJ1-5
CASSYLMGGSNQPQHF
TGTGCCAGCAGCTACCTCATGGGAGGGAGCAATCAGCCCCAGCATTTT
>TRBV9|TRBD2|.|TRBJ2-7
CASSVAAGASYEQYF
TGTGCCAGCAGCGTAGCGGCGGGAGCATCGTACGAGCAGTACTTC
>TRBV5-1|TRBD1|.|TRBJ1-2
CASSLVRQGADGYTF
TGCGCCAGCAGCTTGGTACGCCAGGGGGCGGATGGCTACACCTTC
>TRBV10-1|.|.|TRBJ1-3
CASAGGGNTIYF
TGCGCCAGCGCCGGCGGGGGAAACACCATATATTTT
>TRBV6-5|TRBD1|once|TRBJ2-7
CASSPGGYEQYF
TGTGCCAGCAGTCCAGGGGGCTACGAGCAGTACTTC
>TRBV7-3|.|few|TRBJ1-1
CASSLTSSEAFF
TGTGCCAGCAGCTTAACGTCCTCTGAAGCTTTCTTT
>TRBV7-9|.|.|TRBJ2-3
CASSRRGGDTQYF
TGTGCCAGCAGCCGCAGGGGAGGGGATACGCAGTATTTT
>TRBV6-5|.|.|TRBJ1-1
CASRVGTEAFF
TGTGCCAGCAGGGTGGGCACTGAAGCTTTCTTT
>TRBV11-2|.|.|TRBJ1-1
CASRNNPGQEAFF
TGTGCCAGCAGAAATAATCCCGGACAGGAAGCTTTCTTT